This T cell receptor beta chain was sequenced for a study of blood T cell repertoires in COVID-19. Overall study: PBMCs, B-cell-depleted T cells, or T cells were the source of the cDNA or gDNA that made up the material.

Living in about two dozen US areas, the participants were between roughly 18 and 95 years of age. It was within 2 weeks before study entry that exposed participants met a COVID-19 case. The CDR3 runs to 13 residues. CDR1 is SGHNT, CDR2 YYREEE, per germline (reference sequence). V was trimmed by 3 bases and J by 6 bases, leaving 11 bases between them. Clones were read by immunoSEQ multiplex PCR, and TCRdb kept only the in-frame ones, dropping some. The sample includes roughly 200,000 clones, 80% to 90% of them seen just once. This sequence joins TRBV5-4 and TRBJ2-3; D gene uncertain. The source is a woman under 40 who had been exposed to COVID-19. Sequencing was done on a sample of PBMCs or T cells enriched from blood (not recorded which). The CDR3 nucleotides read TGTGCCAGCAGCTCCCGTCCCGGGGATACGCAGTATTTT. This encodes CASSSRPGDTQYF. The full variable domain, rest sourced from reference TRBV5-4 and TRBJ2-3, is ETGVTQSPTHLIKTRGQQVTLRCSSQSGHNTVSWYQQALGQGPQFIFQYYREEENGRGNFPPRFSGLQFPNYSSELNVNALELDDSALYLCASSSRPGDTQYFGPGTRLTVL.